The present TCR beta chain was sequenced within a study of blood T cell repertoires in COVID-19. This CDR3 has 14 residues. Losses at the gene ends were 4 bases for V and 13 bases for J; bases not matched to a gene: 6. CDR1 is SGHTS and CDR2 is YDEGEE in the germline V gene. Source study methods: Quantification of nucleated cells was approximated via reference gene primer amplification. Assay: immunoSEQ multiplex PCR; the TCRdb copy retains only in-frame clones and omits some. V, J and clone size are taken as reported in that table, and D and trimming were inferred from the DNA itself. Of about 200,000 clones listed, roughly 87% were seen once; the top ten hold around 2.1%.

This clonotype was sampled from a woman younger than 45 who had recovered from COVID-19. V is TRBV5-8 and J is TRBJ1-6; 12 bases fit TRBD1. Sample: PBMCs or T cells enriched from blood (not recorded which). DNA for the CDR3: TGTGCCAGCAGCAGGGGACAGGGGGCGCGGCCCCTCCACTTT. It encodes CASSRGQGARPLHF.